This T cell receptor (beta chain) was retrieved from a study of T cells in Graves' hyperthyroidism and ophthalmopathy. Study at large: Once the initial diagnosis was made, peripheral blood was obtained before any treatment.

At least 3 on the Clinical Activity Score was recorded for ophthalmopathy patients, who also had NOSPECS grade at least 4 and duration under 3 months. Diagnoses rested on clinical symptoms, serum thyroxine and TRAb, thyroid ultrasound and orbital computed tomography. The PBMCs studied were ones that came from 8.5 to 10 ml fresh peripheral blood. The CDR3 is 14 residues long. Germline-derived CDR1 and CDR2 are KGHSH and LQKENI. V gave up 3 bases and J gave up 0 bases, with 6 bases separating them. This clonotype was recorded at least ten times. Researchers amplified the TCR beta CDR3 regions from RNA transcripts. First-round RT-PCR of the TCR CDR3 relied on the HTBI primer set. TCRdb reanalysed the multiplex PCR reads using MiXCR and keeps one entry per CDR3 protein. The table records about 370,000 distinct CDR3 sequences, roughly 15% of them present only once.

This sequence was found in an older woman with Graves' ophthalmopathy. The specimen was blood. V gene TRBV18 combines with J gene TRBJ1-5; D is ambiguous. The CDR3, as DNA: TGTGCCAGCTCACCCCCTGCTAGCAATCAGCCCCAGCATTTT. It encodes CASSPPASNQPQHF.